What follows are 19 T cell receptor beta chains derived from one specimen sequenced in a study of blood T cells in healthy people across ages. The use of a sample-barcoded 5' primer and a J-beta primer mix characterized a second PCR of roughly 6 to 12 cycles. TCRdb redid the calling of the 5' RACE reads with MiXCR, one entry per CDR3 protein. Found here are 650,000 to 1,000,000 distinct CDR3 sequences, under 40% of them singletons; the top ten hold 13%. Material: blood. The receptors were gathered from a man between 18 and 35 years old in good health.

The V and J genes are TRBV20-1 and TRBJ2-7, with D perhaps TRBD1 or TRBD2 (5 bases each). In germline, CDR1 is DFQATT, CDR2 SNEGSKA (reference sequence). V was cut by 1 base and J by 6 bases, with 19 bases left in between. The CDR3 runs 15 residues. CDR3 in amino acids: CSARGHRDGGLEQYF. As DNA, the CDR3 is TGCAGTGCTAGAGGACACCGGGACGGAGGCCTCGAGCAGTACTTC.

This clonotype was picked up a small number of times. The V call is TRBV7-9, the J call TRBJ2-4, with D tentatively TRBD2 (5 bases). The DNA end is more similar to TRBJ2-7, so the J call may be wrong. Germline CDR1 reads SEHNR; CDR2 reads FQNEAQ (reference sequence). This CDR3 spans 13 amino acids. The CDR3 DNA is TGTGCCAGCAGCCCCGGTGGCGGGTACGAGCAGTACTTC. Translation: CASSPGGGYEQYF.

The rearrangement uses TRBV27 and TRBJ2-1; the D gene is possibly TRBD2 (7 bases). Germline CDR1 reads MNHEY; CDR2 reads SMNVEV (reference sequence). The CDR3 consists of 14 residues. Between the trimmed V and J ends, which lost 6 bases and 9 bases, there was a span of 18 bases. This chain's CDR3 is CASSSRGGTVEQFF. The CDR3 region has the DNA TGTGCCAGCAGCTCTAGGGGGGGAACCGTTGAGCAGTTCTTC.

This clonotype appeared once. The chain recombines TRBV20-1 with TRBJ1-1, with a weak D call TRBD1 (6 bases). Germline assignment: CDR1 DFQATT and CDR2 SNEGSKA (reference sequence). This CDR3 spans 13 amino acids. The CDR3 bases are TGCTTCCTTTGCGACAGGAAGAACACTGAAGCTTTCTTT. It encodes CFLCDRKNTEAFF.

This sequence joins TRBV27 and TRBJ1-5, with D tentatively TRBD1 (5 bases). The CDR3 sequence is 17 residues long. Germline CDR1 MNHEY, CDR2 SMNVEV (reference sequence). Trimming took 5 bases from V and 0 from J, leaving 17 bases between them. CDR3: CASSPGEGNYSNQPQHF. The CDR3 DNA follows: TGTGCCAGCAGTCCTGGGGAGGGGAATTATAGCAATCAGCCCCAGCATTTT.

This clonotype has a handful of counts. The chain combines TRBV4-3 with TRBJ2-3; D is unclear. There are 16 residues in the CDR3. Trimming cost V 1 base and J 2 bases, with 13 bases left between them. CDR1 LGHNA and CDR2 YSLEER come from the germline V gene. CDR3 in DNA: TGCGCCAGCAGCCAAGCGGCCAGCTCCCACACAGATACGCAGTATTTT. Encoded protein: CASSQAASSHTDTQYF.

This clonotype was found once. The chain employs TRBV7-2 and TRBJ2-7; D possibly corresponds to TRBD1 (6 bases). The germline V and J ends were trimmed by 5 bases and 7 bases, with 18 bases remaining between them. Germline V gene lookup returns CDR1 SGHTA and CDR2 FQGNSA. This CDR3 has 14 residues. CDR3 bases: TGTGCCAGCAGCCCGAGACAGGAAAGGAATGAGCAGTACTTC. Amino acids: CASSPRQERNEQYF.

This clonotype appeared a few times. This chain joins TRBV7-9 and TRBJ2-1; 8 bases map to TRBD1. The CDR3 is 15 residues long. CDR1 and CDR2 (germline): SEHNR, FQNEAQ (reference sequence). With V trimmed by 5 bases and J by 6 bases, 9 bases remained unmatched. The CDR3 spells CASSIGQGRGNEQFF. CDR3 coding DNA: TGTGCCAGCAGCATAGGACAGGGAAGAGGCAATGAGCAGTTCTTC.

The gene calls are TRBV29-1 and TRBJ1-2; possible D gene TRBD1, 5 bases. The germline V gene encodes CDR1 SQVTM and CDR2 ANQGSEA. This CDR3 spans 13 amino acids. Trimming pared 7 bases from V and 5 bases from J, leaving 17 bases between. In DNA form, the CDR3 reads TGCAGCGCCGCACTCCCGGGGGGATATGGCTACACCTTC. It is translated as CSAALPGGYGYTF.

This rearrangement joins TRBV27 to TRBJ2-1; D is uncertain. The CDR3 is 12 amino acids. V lost 2 bases to trimming and J lost 9 bases, with 8 bases between them. From germline, CDR1 is MNHEY and CDR2 SMNVEV (reference sequence). The CDR3 sequence is CASSLTAGEQFF. The CDR3 nucleotides read TGTGCCAGCAGTTTAACCGCCGGTGAGCAGTTCTTC.

In this sample, this clonotype turned up a few times. The chain combines TRBV5-6 with TRBJ2-1; D gene uncertain. Germline CDR1 is SGHDT and CDR2 is YYEEEE. Trimming took off 0 bases at V and 0 bases at J, with 4 bases between the two ends. CDR3 size: 14 residues. In DNA, the CDR3 is TGTGCCAGCAGCTTGGTGGCCTCCTACAATGAGCAGTTCTTC. Its translation is CASSLVASYNEQFF. The whole variable domain, remainder taken from reference TRBV5-6 and TRBJ2-1, is DAGVTQSPTHLIKTRGQQVTLRCSPKSGHDTVSWYQQALGQGPQFIFQYYEEEERQRGNFPDRFSGHQFPNYSSELNVNALLLGDSALYLCASSLVASYNEQFFGPGTRLTVL.

This rearrangement joins TRBV2 to TRBJ1-6; TRBD1 might be the D (5 bases). Germline assignment: CDR1 SNHLY and CDR2 FYNNEI. This CDR3 is 16 amino acids long. V gave up 4 bases and J gave up 4 bases, with 14 bases separating them. The CDR3 loop reads CASSAAGKRYNSPLHF. DNA of the CDR3: TGTGCCAGCAGTGCCGCAGGGAAGCGTTATAATTCACCCCTCCACTTT.

At least ten counts were recorded for this clonotype. V and J are TRBV5-1 and TRBJ2-1; no clear D gene. The V end was cut by 4 bases, the J end by 3 bases, with 8 bases between. Germline V gene data show CDR1 as SGHRS and CDR2 as YFSETQ. The CDR3 runs 13 residues. The CDR3 bases are TGCGCCAGCAGCCAAGACAACTACAATGAGCAGTTCTTC. This sequence encodes CASSQDNYNEQFF.

This clonotype was counted many times. This chain joins TRBV20-1 and TRBJ2-7; D unclear. This CDR3 has 14 residues. Germline CDR1 is DFQATT and CDR2 is SNEGSKA (reference sequence). Trimming pared 1 base from V and 3 bases from J, leaving 13 bases between. CDR3 DNA: TGCAGTGCTAGAGGGGGTTTTTCTATCTACGAGCAGTACTTC. Its protein product is CSARGGFSIYEQYF.

V and J are TRBV4-2 and TRBJ2-7; possibly TRBD1 for D (6 bases). Trimming removed 0 bases at V and 1 base at J, with 16 bases between. This CDR3 region has 17 residues. The germline V gene encodes CDR1 LGHNA and CDR2 YNFKEQ. CDR3 amino acids: CASSQDLQGLKSYEQYF. In DNA, the CDR3 is TGTGCCAGCAGCCAAGATCTACAGGGCCTAAAGTCCTACGAGCAGTACTTC.

The chain has TRBV28 and TRBJ2-3, with 8 bases that match TRBD1. The CDR3 contains 13 residues. In germline, CDR1 is MDHEN, CDR2 SYDVKM. Trimming took 10 bases from V and 1 from J; bases not matched to a gene: 4. DNA for the CDR3: TGTGCCACAAGGACAGGGCGCACAGATACGCAGTATTTT. Translated, it gives CATRTGRTDTQYF.

This clonotype was detected only a few times. This chain joins TRBV24-1 and TRBJ1-2, with D tentatively TRBD1 (6 bases). The V end lost 0 bases, the J end lost 5 bases, and 21 bases lay between the germline ends. The CDR3 runs to 18 residues. Germline values: CDR1 KGHDR, CDR2 SFDVKD. CDR3 sequence reads: CATSDLGDIWGEAYGYTF. The DNA of the CDR3 is TGTGCCACCAGTGATTTGGGGGACATCTGGGGGGAAGCTTATGGCTACACCTTC.

This rearrangement joins TRBV12-3 or TRBV12-4 to TRBJ1-1; the D gene is possibly TRBD1 (5 bases). The length of the CDR3 is 13 residues. Trimming pared 6 bases from V and 3 bases from J, leaving 11 bases between. The CDR3 DNA sequence: TGTGCCAGCAGCTCGGACACTTACACTGAAGCTTTCTTT. Its protein product is CASSSDTYTEAFF.

The rearrangement joins TRBV25-1 to TRBJ2-3, with D possibly TRBD2 on 5 matching bases. Germline assignment: CDR1 MGHDK and CDR2 SYGVNS. Trimming cost V 0 bases and J 8 bases, with 15 bases left between them. The CDR3 extends over 15 amino acids. CDR3 DNA: TGTGCCAGCAGTGAATATAAGGGTAATGGAGGTACGCAGTATTTT. This encodes CASSEYKGNGGTQYF.